This is a list of T cell receptor beta chains from one sample in a study of OX40 agonist ivuxolimab in advanced cancers. The data were produced by immunoSEQ multiplex PCR, yet TCRdb's version contains in-frame clones alone and is incomplete. Of 45,000 to 55,000 clones listed, approximately 81% were seen once; the top ten hold more than 8.5%. Sequences were derived from CD4+ or CD8+ T cells sorted from blood, sampled in a trial of the OX40 agonist ivuxolimab. These receptors were collected from an adult with an advanced solid tumor such as melanoma, head and neck, liver or kidney cancer. CDR3s include the opening cysteine and the closing phenylalanine or tryptophan.

V gene: TRBV11-1; J gene: TRBJ2-1; CDR3 protein: CASSSSGGDKYNEQFF
V gene: TRBV30; J gene: -; CDR3 protein: CAWRPGLAGETQYF
V gene: TRBV11-2; J gene: TRBJ2-3; CDR3 protein: CASSSVAGYTDTQYF
V gene: TRBV10-3; J gene: TRBJ2-5; CDR3 protein: CAISDTGVATQYF
V gene: TRBV9; J gene: TRBJ2-5; CDR3 protein: CASSVALAGGETQYF
V gene: TRBV6-1; J gene: TRBJ1-4; CDR3 protein: CASSRTRDSPEKLFF
V gene: TRBV19; J gene: TRBJ2-3; CDR3 protein: CASGWSGAGDTQYF
V gene: TRBV19; J gene: TRBJ2-5; CDR3 protein: CASSSQNQETQYF
V gene: TRBV7-9; J gene: TRBJ2-1; CDR3 protein: CASSYSGGEQFF
V gene: TRBV19; J gene: TRBJ2-1; CDR3 protein: CASRRTSGFYEQFF
V gene: TRBV5-1; J gene: TRBJ1-5; CDR3 protein: CASSWGQGQPQHF
V gene: TRBV27; J gene: TRBJ1-4; CDR3 protein: CASSSYREINEKLFF
V gene: TRBV4-1; J gene: TRBJ1-5; CDR3 protein: CASSQGRVNQPQHF
V gene: TRBV2; J gene: TRBJ2-7; CDR3 protein: CASSGTGYSIYEQYF
V gene: TRBV28; J gene: TRBJ2-4; CDR3 protein: CASRIPDPSKNIQYF
V gene: TRBV28; J gene: TRBJ2-7; CDR3 protein: CASSTGLTAGGNYEQYF
V gene: TRBV7-9; J gene: TRBJ2-1; CDR3 protein: CASSLSEQFF
V gene: TRBV30; J gene: TRBJ2-3; CDR3 protein: CAWIPPGRGTDTQYF
V gene: TRBV19; J gene: TRBJ1-2; CDR3 protein: CASSFDYGYTF
V gene: TRBV28; J gene: TRBJ1-3; CDR3 protein: CATSSTRNTIYF
V gene: TRBV19; J gene: TRBJ2-2; CDR3 protein: CATRTNLAGGGTGELFF
V gene: TRBV7-2; J gene: TRBJ1-4; CDR3 protein: CASARVVATNEKLFF
V gene: TRBV9; J gene: TRBJ2-5; CDR3 protein: CASSVAPSLTQETQYF
V gene: TRBV18; J gene: TRBJ2-2; CDR3 protein: CASSPDRGGTGELFF
V gene: TRBV28; J gene: TRBJ1-3; CDR3 protein: CASSTPGGVSGNTIYF
V gene: TRBV7-9; J gene: TRBJ2-7; CDR3 protein: CASSLATGAPYEQYF
V gene: TRBV28; J gene: TRBJ2-3; CDR3 protein: CASRSDGEGDTQYF
V gene: TRBV9; J gene: TRBJ2-1; CDR3 protein: CASSFGTSGDNEQFF
V gene: TRBV29-1; J gene: TRBJ2-5; CDR3 protein: CSVAGLASETQYF
V gene: TRBV28; J gene: TRBJ2-7; CDR3 protein: CASSLSAYEQYF
V gene: TRBV18; J gene: TRBJ2-5; CDR3 protein: CASSPPAIAGGGATQYF
V gene: TRBV28; J gene: TRBJ2-7; CDR3 protein: CASPPQSGRSYEQYF
V gene: TRBV5-1; J gene: TRBJ1-1; CDR3 protein: CASSATGWPILNTEAFF